This T cell receptor (beta chain) was obtained from a study of T cell clonotyping in hematopoietic cell transplantation. General study points: Pathologically expanded recipient clonotypes increased progressively from day 30 to day 180 as diversity fell.

Regarding this clone: The antigen is not known.

V lost 1 base to trimming and J lost 5 bases, with 8 bases between them. Germline-derived CDR1 and CDR2 are ENHRY and SYGVKD. This CDR3 is built from 13 residues. Repertoires were generated with immunoSEQ multiplex PCR, while TCRdb's copy carries only in-frame clones and drops some. The sample holds under 9,500 clones, about 86% seen once. Sequences were derived from PBMCs, sampled 180 days after allogeneic stem cell transplant. The source is a human patient who had an allogeneic stem cell transplant, so the T cells may come from the graft donor. The donor label of this sample is uncertain. Some clones in this sample may be carry-over from other donors' samples. The V gene is TRBV10-3, the J gene TRBJ1-2, with no clear D. This CDR3 reads CAISELAEYGYTF. The CDR3 nucleotides are TGTGCCATCAGTGAGTTGGCAGAATATGGCTACACCTTC.